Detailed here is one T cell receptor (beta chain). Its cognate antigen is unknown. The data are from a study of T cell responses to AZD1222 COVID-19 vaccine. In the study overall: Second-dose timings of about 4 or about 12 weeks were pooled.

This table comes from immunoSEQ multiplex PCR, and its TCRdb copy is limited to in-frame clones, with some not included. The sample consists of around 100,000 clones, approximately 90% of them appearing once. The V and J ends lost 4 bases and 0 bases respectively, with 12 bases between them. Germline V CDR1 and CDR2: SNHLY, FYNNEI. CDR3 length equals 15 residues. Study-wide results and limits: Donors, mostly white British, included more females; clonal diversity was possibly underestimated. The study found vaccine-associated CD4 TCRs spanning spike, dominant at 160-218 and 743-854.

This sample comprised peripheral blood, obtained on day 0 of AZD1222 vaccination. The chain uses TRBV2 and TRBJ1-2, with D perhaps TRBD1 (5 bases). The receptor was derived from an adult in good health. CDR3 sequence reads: CASSGWGPSNYGYTF. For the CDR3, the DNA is TGTGCCAGCAGTGGATGGGGCCCCTCTAACTATGGCTACACCTTC.